The clone carrying this TCR beta chain was seen only a few times. The antigen is undetermined. The V gene lost 3 bases and the J gene lost 6 bases, with 8 bases spanning the gap. Germline loops: CDR1 SGHAT, CDR2 FQNNGV. The CDR3 has 13 amino acids. These data are taken from a study of early T cells in non-severe SARS-CoV-2 infection. TCRdb itself ran the 5' RACE reads through MiXCR, one entry per CDR3 protein. The table shows some 29,000 distinct CDR3 sequences, with about 4.5% occurring only once. Study observations and caveats: VDJdb-based annotation leaned toward anti-spike CD8 responses and missed private and CD4 specificities.

The chain has TRBV11-2 and TRBJ2-2; D is undetermined. The sequenced sample consisted of whole blood. The sequence was obtained from an adult who was a healthcare worker with PCR-confirmed SARS-CoV-2 infection or an uninfected control (not recorded which). The CDR3 loop reads CASSLTVAGELFF. The CDR3 DNA follows: TGTGCCAGCAGCTTGACGGTAGCCGGGGAGCTGTTTTTT.